This is a list of T cell receptor beta chains from one sample in a study of control samples from healthy donors and cancer patients. TCRdb's copy holds only in-frame clones and misses some; the assay was immunoSEQ multiplex PCR. The repertoire holds approximately 93,000 clones, approximately 88% seen once, with over 8.5% in the top ten. Material for sequencing was PBMCs. These TCRs come from a woman aged 45-65 years with colorectal cancer. Each CDR3 is given with its conserved first and last residue. A D gene is named only where the DNA matches it firmly. Rows may omit the clone size; those that give it use once, few, many or a size class.

>-|TRBD2|TRBV15|TRBJ2-3
CATSRGTSGGIDTQYF
TGTGCCACCAGCAGAGGGACTAGCGGGGGAATAGATACGCAGTATTTT
>-|TRBD2|TRBV7-2|TRBJ2-5
CASSPGGSGGATTQYF
TGTGCCAGCAGCCCAGGGGGTAGCGGGGGGGCCACGACCCAGTACTTC
>-|-|TRBV6-2/TRBV6-3|TRBJ1-5
CASSYVGTSYSNQPQHF
TGTGCCAGCAGTTACGTTGGGACAAGTTATAGCAATCAGCCCCAGCATTTT
>-|-|TRBV10-3|TRBJ2-6
CAISEYLGSSGANVLTF
TGTGCCATCAGTGAGTATTTGGGGTCCTCTGGGGCCAACGTCCTGACTTTC
>-|TRBD1|TRBV6-5|TRBJ1-5
CASRKTGTRQPQHF
TGTGCCAGCAGGAAGACAGGGACACGCCAGCCCCAGCATTTT
>-|-|TRBV28|TRBJ1-1
CASSLLRTEAFF
TGTGCCAGCAGTTTACTACGGACTGAAGCTTTCTTT
>-|-|TRBV3-1/TRBV3-2|TRBJ1-4
CASSQAQGGEKLFF
TGTGCCAGCAGCCAAGCGCAGGGAGGGGAAAAACTGTTTTTT
>-|-|TRBV7-9|TRBJ1-5
CASIRQNREVNQPQHF
TGTGCCAGCATAAGACAGAACAGGGAGGTCAATCAGCCCCAGCATTTT
>-|TRBD1|TRBV7-2|TRBJ2-1
CASSSSAGTGNEQFF
TGTGCCAGCAGCTCGTCCGCCGGGACAGGTAATGAGCAGTTCTTC
>-|-|TRBV5-1|TRBJ2-1
CASSSGAGQYEQFF
TGCGCCAGCAGCTCCGGAGCGGGACAGTATGAGCAGTTCTTC
>few|-|TRBV6-4|TRBJ1-1
CASSPGGVSTEAFF
TGTGCCAGCAGTCCCGGGGGGGTAAGCACTGAAGCTTTCTTT